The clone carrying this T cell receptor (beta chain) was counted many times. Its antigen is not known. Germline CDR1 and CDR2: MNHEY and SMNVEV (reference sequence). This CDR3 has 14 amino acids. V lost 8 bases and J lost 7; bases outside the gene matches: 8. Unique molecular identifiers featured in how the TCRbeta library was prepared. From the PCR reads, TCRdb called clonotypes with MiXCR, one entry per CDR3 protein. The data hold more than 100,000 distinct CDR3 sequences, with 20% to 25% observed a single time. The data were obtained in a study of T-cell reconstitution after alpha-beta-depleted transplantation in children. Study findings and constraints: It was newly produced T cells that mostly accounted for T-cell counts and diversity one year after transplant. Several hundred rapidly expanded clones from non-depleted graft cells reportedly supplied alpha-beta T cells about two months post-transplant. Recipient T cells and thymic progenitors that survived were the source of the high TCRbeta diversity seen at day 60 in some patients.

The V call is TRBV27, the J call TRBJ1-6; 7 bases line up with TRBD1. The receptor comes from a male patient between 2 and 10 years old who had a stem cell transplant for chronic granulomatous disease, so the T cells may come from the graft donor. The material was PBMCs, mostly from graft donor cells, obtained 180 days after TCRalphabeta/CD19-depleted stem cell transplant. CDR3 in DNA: TGTGCCAGCTCCTCACAGGGGAAGAATTCACCCCTCCACTTT. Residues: CASSSQGKNSPLHF.